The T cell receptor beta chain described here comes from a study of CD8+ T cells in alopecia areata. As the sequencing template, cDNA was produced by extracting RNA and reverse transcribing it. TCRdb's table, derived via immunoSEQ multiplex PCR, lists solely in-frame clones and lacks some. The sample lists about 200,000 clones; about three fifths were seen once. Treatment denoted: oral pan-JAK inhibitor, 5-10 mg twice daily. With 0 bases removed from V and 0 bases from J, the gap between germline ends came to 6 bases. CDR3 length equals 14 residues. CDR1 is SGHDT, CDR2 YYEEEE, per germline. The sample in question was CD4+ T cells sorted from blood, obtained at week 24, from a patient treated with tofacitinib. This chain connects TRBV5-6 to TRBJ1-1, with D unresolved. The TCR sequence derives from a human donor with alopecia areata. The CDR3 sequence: CASSLGLMNTEAFF. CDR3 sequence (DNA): TGTGCCAGCAGCTTGGGACTCATGAACACTGAAGCTTTCTTT.